Given below is one T cell receptor beta chain in context. Clones were sequenced by immunoSEQ multiplex PCR, and TCRdb holds only the in-frame ones, with some missing. The sample has about 220,000 clones, approximately 80% seen once. The sample belongs to a study of cytomegalovirus exposure and HLA in healthy donors. Trimming removed 3 bases at V and 3 bases at J, with 12 bases between. This CDR3 has 15 residues. Germline assignment: CDR1 ENHRY and CDR2 SYGVKD. The specimen sequenced was PBMCs. The clonotype comes from a woman in her 30s in good health and CMV-seropositive. The V and J genes are TRBV10-3 and TRBJ1-5, with D possibly being TRBD1 (5 bases). CDR3 in DNA: TGTGCCATCAGTGAATCGGACGGGACCAATCAGCCCCAGCATTTT. Its translation is CAISESDGTNQPQHF.